This TCR beta chain was profiled in a study of T cells after yellow fever vaccination. Whole-study findings and limits: Post-booster samples contained most primary-vaccination clones (about 95% CD4, around 88% CD8). The secondary response showed a weaker magnitude and a faster peak, day 5 versus 15. Only a small proportion of the clonotypes turned up in both the CD4 and the CD8 compartments, likely arising from convergent recombination.

As to this clonotype: Its antigen is still unknown.

This CDR3 region has 16 residues. From germline, CDR1 is MNHEY and CDR2 SVGAGI. The J segment lost 6 bases and the V segment lost 6 bases, leaving 10 bases of the junction unmatched. Synthesis of TCR cDNA relied on 5'RACE template switching, which attached a universal primer site and UMIs. One entry per CDR3 protein results from TCRdb running MiXCR on the 5' RACE reads. The repertoire has some 340,000 distinct CDR3 sequences, about 10% of them found once; the top ten carry about 3.3%. The V and J genes are TRBV6-5 and TRBJ2-1, with 11 bases lining up with TRBD2. This material consisted of CD4+ T cells sorted from PBMCs, taken 45 days after the yellow fever booster vaccination. This sequence originates from a man between 18 and 29 years old who received the YFV17D yellow fever vaccine. The CDR3 region is CASRPFSGGASNEQFF. The DNA of the CDR3 is TGTGCCAGCAGACCATTTAGCGGGGGGGCCTCCAATGAGCAGTTCTTC.